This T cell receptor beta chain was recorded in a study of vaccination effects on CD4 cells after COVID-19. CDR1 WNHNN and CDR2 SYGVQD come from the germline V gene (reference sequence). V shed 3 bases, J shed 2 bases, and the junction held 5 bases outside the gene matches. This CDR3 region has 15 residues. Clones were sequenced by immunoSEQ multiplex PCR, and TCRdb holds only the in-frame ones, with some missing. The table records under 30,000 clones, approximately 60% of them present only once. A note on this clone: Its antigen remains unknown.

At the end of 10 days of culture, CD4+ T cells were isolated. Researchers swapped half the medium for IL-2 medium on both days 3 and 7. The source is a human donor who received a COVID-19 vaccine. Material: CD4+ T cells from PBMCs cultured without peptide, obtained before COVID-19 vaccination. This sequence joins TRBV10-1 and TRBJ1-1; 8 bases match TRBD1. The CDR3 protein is CASSDKTGGNTEAFF. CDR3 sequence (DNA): TGCGCCAGCAGTGATAAAACAGGGGGAAACACTGAAGCTTTCTTT.